The following is a T cell receptor beta chain sequence with its context. Its target is unknown. The sample comes from a study of Ad26.COV2.S vaccination and SARS-CoV-2 variants. The protocol was immunoSEQ multiplex PCR, while the TCRdb copy is restricted to in-frame clones and leaves out a portion. The sample has some 420,000 clones; approximately 87% are singletons. Points from the study as a whole: Substantial response breadth was reportedly seen for spike-specific CD8+ and CD4+ T cells after vaccination. Spike-specific TCR breadth was greater in vaccine than placebo recipients.

Stated treatment: around 19 received Ad26.COV2.S at low or high dose, single or two shots; several received placebo; per-sample allocation not given. Sampling happened 63 days after the first vaccine or placebo injection. The trim removed 5 bases at V and 4 bases at J, leaving 4 bases unmatched. The CDR3 sequence is 14 residues long. CDR1 is MNHEY and CDR2 is SVGAGI in the germline V gene. V and J are TRBV6-5 and TRBJ1-3; the match to TRBD1 covers 8 bases. Sequencing was performed on peripheral blood, taken in a trial of Ad26.COV2.S vaccine versus placebo. The sequence was collected from a person between 18 and 59 years old who received the Ad26.COV2.S COVID-19 vaccine or a placebo. The CDR3 DNA follows: TGTGCCAGCAGTCGACAGGGGACAGGAAACACCATATATTTT. Residues: CASSRQGTGNTIYF.